This T cell receptor beta chain is from a study of T cells expressing NK-cell markers. Study overall: The eight sequenced donors comprised seven who were HCMV-seropositive and one who was seronegative.

Whole-study findings and limits: Roughly six donors carried dominant NKG2C+ clonotypes that made up about 1.0-7.5% of their CD8+ T cells.

This CDR3 contains 17 residues. Germline loops: CDR1 SGHTA, CDR2 FQGNSA. In regard to this clonotype: Its antigen is unknown.

TCR beta libraries carry UMIs added by 5'RACE template switching. One entry per CDR3 protein, without DNA, is what TCRdb gives after re-calling the 5' RACE reads. Reported are hundreds of thousands of distinct CDR3 sequences; the ten largest clones contain 7.3%. This TCR was sampled from a woman between 18 and 75 years old in good health. Specimen: blood T cells: a sorted CD56 or NKG2C T cell subset, CD4+ or CD8+ T cells, or bulk PBMC T cells (not recorded which). V and J are TRBV7-2 and TRBJ1-1; TCRdb outputs TRBD1, but without DNA this stays unchecked. CDR3 protein: CASSLVGTGRVNTEAFF.